There are a few counts of the clone carrying this T cell receptor beta chain. Measured with immunoSEQ multiplex PCR; TCRdb has only the in-frame clones, and not every one. The sample yields approximately 29,000 clones, around 80% seen once. The time point is: cycle 4 day 1 (C4D1), after more than 5 weeks of nivolumab. Each patient relapsed following autologous stem cell transplantation, and prior brentuximab vedotin exposure differed. The data are from a study of PD-1 blockade in classical Hodgkin lymphoma. The material was peripheral blood mononuclear cells (PBMCs), obtained before the fourth cycle of nivolumab. The receptor was isolated from a human donor with classical Hodgkin lymphoma.

Here the CDR3 reads CAISEDLPLHNEQFF. DNA for the CDR3: TGTGCCATCAGTGAGGACTTGCCCCTCCACAATGAGCAGTTCTTC. The rearrangement uses TRBV10-3 and TRBJ2-1; D is ambiguous. The CDR3 totals 15 residues. V lost 2 bases and J 5 bases, leaving 13 bases between the germline ends. Germline CDR1 reads ENHRY; CDR2 reads SYGVKD.